The 31 T cell receptor beta chains presented below share a single source sample, sequenced in a study of Ad26.COV2.S vaccination and SARS-CoV-2 variants (dated by TCRdb to the early 2020s). The library was obtained by the immunoSEQ multiplex PCR assay. TCRdb took this table from immuneACCESS and kept in-frame rearrangements with V and J called. Such tables lack part of the clones; where checked against another copy, unresolved V genes explain under half of the gap, and the rest is unexplained. A total of about 390,000 clones appear in this sample, approximately 86% of them only once. The leading ten clones occupy under 4% of the sample. The treatment or condition label corresponds to: around 19 received Ad26.COV2.S at low or high dose, single or two shots; roughly five received placebo; per-sample allocation not given. Repertoires of vaccine and placebo recipients were sequenced from samples collected on day 63 after the first injection.

The sample consisted of peripheral blood, taken in a trial of Ad26.COV2.S vaccine versus placebo. The receptors here all came from a person aged 18-65 years who received the Ad26.COV2.S COVID-19 vaccine or a placebo.

The chain is built from TRBV7-2 and TRBJ2-5; D not resolved. V was cut by 2 bases and J by 1 base, with 8 bases left in between. Germline-derived CDR1 and CDR2 are SGHTA and FQGNSA. The CDR3 contains 14 residues. This chain's CDR3 is CASSLLYGQETQYF. CDR3 nucleotides: TGTGCCAGCAGCTTACTGTACGGCCAAGAGACCCAGTACTTC.

The chain employs TRBV11-2 and TRBJ1-6; D remains ambiguous. The germline V gene has CDR1 SGHAT and CDR2 FQNNGV. This CDR3 is built from 17 residues. Trimming removed 5 bases at V and 0 bases at J, with 14 bases between. Here the CDR3 reads CASSRLGPSSYNSPLHF. In nucleotides, the CDR3 is TGTGCCAGCAGCCGCCTAGGTCCGTCCTCCTATAATTCACCCCTCCACTTT.

The V call is TRBV19, the J call TRBJ1-1; D might be TRBD1 (6 bases). Trimming shortened V by 8 bases and J by 1 base, and 17 bases separated the two germline ends. This CDR3 comprises 15 residues. The V gene's germline CDR1 is LNHDA and CDR2 SQIVND (reference sequence). This chain's CDR3 is CASAPPATGNTEAFF. As DNA, the CDR3 is TGTGCCAGTGCCCCTCCGGCGACAGGGAACACTGAAGCTTTCTTT.

A note on this clone: Other DNA sequences from this sample encode an identical CDR3 as well. This chain connects TRBV5-1 to TRBJ1-1; TRBD1 aligns across 7 bases. V was clipped by 0 bases and J by 4 bases; unmatched bases: 3. Germline loops: CDR1 SGHRS, CDR2 YFSETQ. This CDR3 has 14 residues. This chain's CDR3 is CASSLGQGGTEAFF. The CDR3 nucleotides read TGCGCCAGCAGCTTGGGACAGGGAGGCACTGAAGCTTTCTTT.

The rearrangement uses TRBV15 and TRBJ2-3; TRBD2 matches at 11 bases. Germline CDR1 LNHNV, CDR2 YYDKDF (reference sequence). The CDR3 runs to 17 residues. V was pared by 1 base and J by 2 bases, with 5 bases of the junction left unmatched. The CDR3 is CATSRGSTSGVTDTQYF. In DNA form, the CDR3 reads TGTGCCACCAGCAGAGGGTCGACTAGCGGGGTCACAGATACGCAGTATTTT.

The chain couples TRBV5-4 to TRBJ1-1; tentatively, D is TRBD1 (6 bases). Trimming took 0 bases from V and 5 from J, leaving 11 bases between them. The CDR3 sequence is 14 residues long. Germline V gene data show CDR1 as SGHNT and CDR2 as YYREEE (reference sequence). The CDR3 sequence: CASSLEGQRTEAFF. As DNA, the CDR3 is TGTGCCAGCAGCTTGGAAGGACAGCGGACTGAAGCTTTCTTT. Variable domain in full (rest from reference TRBV5-4 and TRBJ1-1): ETGVTQSPTHLIKTRGQQVTLRCSSQSGHNTVSWYQQALGQGPQFIFQYYREEENGRGNFPPRFSGLQFPNYSSELNVNALELDDSALYLCASSLEGQRTEAFFGQGTRLTVV.

The chain employs TRBV5-1 and TRBJ2-7; unclear D gene. This CDR3 has 14 amino acids. CDR1 is SGHRS and CDR2 is YFSETQ in the germline V gene. Trimming took off 0 bases at V and 6 bases at J, with 13 bases between the two ends. CDR3 loop: CASSLDTDLSEQYF. CDR3 DNA sequence: TGCGCCAGCAGCTTGGATACGGATCTCTCCGAGCAGTACTTC.

The chain links TRBV11-2 to TRBJ1-2; tentative D call: TRBD1 (6 bases). Trimming pared 1 base from V and 4 bases from J, leaving 25 bases between. Germline loops: CDR1 SGHAT, CDR2 FQNNGV. The CDR3 sequence is 19 residues long. As DNA, the CDR3 is TGTGCCAGCAGCTTAGTAGCCCCCGCGGGGGGCTTGAGTCCCTATGGCTACACCTTC. It yields the protein CASSLVAPAGGLSPYGYTF. Combining the CDR3 with reference TRBV11-2 and TRBJ1-2 gives the whole variable domain EAGVAQSPRYKIIEKRQSVAFWCNPISGHATLYWYQQILGQGPKLLIQFQNNGVVDDSQLPKDRFSAERLKGVDSTLKIQPAKLEDSAVYLCASSLVAPAGGLSPYGYTFGSGTRLTVV.

J is TRBJ1-5 and V is TRBV24-1, with 7 bases that match TRBD1. Germline-derived CDR1 and CDR2 are KGHDR and SFDVKD. V was clipped by 4 bases and J by 4 bases; unmatched bases: 9. This CDR3 spans 16 amino acids. In nucleotides, the CDR3 is TGTGCCACCAGTGAGTCGAGACAGGGCCTGAATCAGCCCCAGCATTTT. Translation: CATSESRQGLNQPQHF.

This rearrangement joins TRBV15 to TRBJ1-1, with D unresolved. V was shortened by 0 bases and J by 0 bases, with 5 bases between the two germline ends. The CDR3 is 14 amino acids. Germline V gene sequence: CDR1 LNHNV, CDR2 YYDKDF (reference sequence). The CDR3 protein is CATSRDLMNTEAFF. The CDR3 DNA reads TGTGCCACCAGCAGAGATCTCATGAACACTGAAGCTTTCTTT.

The rearrangement links TRBV7-8 to TRBJ2-7; 8 nucleotides match TRBD1. After removal of 0 bases from V and 3 bases from J, the junction contained 7 bases not matched to a gene. CDR1 is SGHVS and CDR2 is FQNEAQ in the germline V gene. The CDR3 consists of 16 residues. The DNA for the CDR3 is TGTGCCAGCAGCTTAGCGGACGGACAGGGAAGCTACGAGCAGTACTTC. This translates into CASSLADGQGSYEQYF.

CDR3 nucleotides: TGTGCCAGCAGCCCGCGCGGGGAGTACCAAGAGACCCAGTACTTC. It translates to CASSPRGEYQETQYF. This sequence joins TRBV7-2 and TRBJ2-5, with D possibly TRBD2 on 6 matching bases. V dropped 5 bases and J dropped 0 bases, with 13 bases sitting between them. This CDR3 spans 15 amino acids. Germline assignment: CDR1 SGHTA and CDR2 FQGNSA.

The CDR3, as DNA: TGTGCCAGCAGCTTAGGCGATTACACTGAAGCTTTCTTT. The encoded protein is CASSLGDYTEAFF. This chain connects TRBV7-6 to TRBJ1-1; no definite D call. There are 13 residues in the CDR3. V lost 1 base and J 3 bases, leaving 6 bases between the germline ends. The germline CDR1 and CDR2 sequences are SGHVS and FNYEAQ.

This chain uses TRBV9 with TRBJ2-1; D tentatively fits TRBD1 or TRBD2 (5 bases each). The CDR3 runs to 12 residues. Germline CDR1 is SGDLS and CDR2 is YYNGEE. Deletions cut 7 bases from V and 9 bases from J, with 14 bases between. The CDR3 loop is CASGTNGVEQFF. The CDR3 DNA reads TGTGCCAGCGGGACCAATGGCGTTGAGCAGTTCTTC.

V and J are TRBV5-1 and TRBJ2-4; TRBD1 matches 9 bases. This CDR3 is built from 15 residues. Germline V lookup: CDR1 SGHRS, CDR2 YFSETQ. J lost 6 bases, V lost 4 bases, and 8 bases had no gene match. The CDR3 DNA reads TGCGCCAGCAGCCAAGGACAGGGGAGAGGAAACATTCAGTACTTC. It specifies CASSQGQGRGNIQYF.

In its sample, this clone was seen once. The rearrangement joins TRBV7-8 to TRBJ2-3; D perhaps matches TRBD1 (6 bases). This CDR3 comprises 17 residues. CDR1 is SGHVS and CDR2 is FQNEAQ in the germline V gene. Trimming stripped 1 base from V and 0 bases from J, with 14 bases between. CDR3 region: CASSLGTGYESTDTQYF. In nucleotides, the CDR3 is TGTGCCAGCAGCTTAGGAACAGGGTATGAGAGCACAGATACGCAGTATTTT.

This clone was picked up a small number of times. This chain joins TRBV27 and TRBJ1-5; D remains ambiguous. This CDR3 is built from 15 residues. V gave up 6 bases and J gave up 0 bases, with 12 bases separating them. Germline values: CDR1 MNHEY, CDR2 SMNVEV (reference sequence). CDR3 residues: CASRAGVYSNQPQHF. DNA for the CDR3: TGTGCCAGCAGGGCCGGGGTCTATAGCAATCAGCCCCAGCATTTT.

The chain joins TRBV19 to TRBJ1-4, with D possibly matching TRBD1 (6 bases). Germline V gene sequence: CDR1 LNHDA, CDR2 SQIVND (reference sequence). CDR3 length: 14 amino acids. V was pared by 4 bases and J by 8 bases, with 14 bases between. The CDR3 reads CASSTHRDFEKLFF. In nucleotides, the CDR3 is TGTGCCAGTAGTACTCACAGGGATTTCGAAAAACTGTTTTTT.

CDR3: CASSVVGTDTQYF. In DNA, the CDR3 is TGTGCCAGTAGTGTGGTAGGCACAGATACGCAGTATTTT. The V gene is TRBV19, the J gene TRBJ2-3; no definite D call. Per germline, CDR1 LNHDA and CDR2 SQIVND (reference sequence). V was cut by 5 bases and J by 1 base, with 7 bases left in between. The CDR3 is made up of 13 amino acids.

The chain joins TRBV6-2 or TRBV6-3 to TRBJ1-2; a possible D gene is TRBD1 (5 bases). Germline CDR1 and CDR2: MNHEY and SVGEGT. This CDR3 spans 14 amino acids. V lost 2 bases and J 6 bases, leaving 13 bases between the germline ends. The CDR3 region has the DNA TGTGCCAGCAGTTACCAGGGTCCGATGAATGGCTACACCTTC. It encodes CASSYQGPMNGYTF.

The rearrangement uses TRBV7-8 and TRBJ2-2, with TRBD1 matching 8 bases. This CDR3 comprises 15 residues. J gave up 7 bases and V 1 base, and 5 bases lay outside the gene matches. Germline CDR1 is SGHVS and CDR2 is FQNEAQ. For the CDR3, the DNA is TGTGCCAGCAGCTTAGTGCAGGGGGCTAACGGGGAGCTGTTTTTT. Protein sequence: CASSLVQGANGELFF.

This chain links TRBV18 with TRBJ1-4; D is possibly TRBD1 (6 bases). Germline V gene sequence: CDR1 KGHSH, CDR2 LQKENI. The V gene lost 3 bases and the J gene lost 2 bases, with 13 bases spanning the gap. The CDR3 consists of 16 residues. The CDR3 DNA reads as TGTGCCAGCTCACCGATCCAGGGGTTCACTAATGAAAAACTGTTTTTT. It codes for CASSPIQGFTNEKLFF.

The chain links TRBV5-1 to TRBJ2-5; 11 positions match TRBD2. This CDR3 comprises 17 residues. CDR1 and CDR2 from the germline V gene are SGHRS and YFSETQ. V shed 3 bases, J shed 4 bases, and the junction held 11 bases outside the gene matches. The DNA for the CDR3 is TGCGCCAGCAGCTACTTAGCGGGGGGGCAATGGGGAGAGACCCAGTACTTC. It specifies CASSYLAGGQWGETQYF. The whole variable domain, filled in from reference TRBV5-1 and TRBJ2-5, reads KAGVTQTPRYLIKTRGQQVTLSCSPISGHRSVSWYQQTPGQGLQFLFEYFSETQRNKGNFPGRFSGRQFSNSRSEMNVSTLELGDSALYLCASSYLAGGQWGETQYFGPGTRLLVL.

This rearrangement joins TRBV5-1 to TRBJ2-7; the match to TRBD1 covers 7 bases. V shed 5 bases and J 2 bases; nucleotides not matched to a gene: 7. Germline V lookup: CDR1 SGHRS, CDR2 YFSETQ. CDR3 length equals 14 residues. The CDR3 loop is CASRSPGTAYEQYF. As DNA, the CDR3 is TGCGCCAGCAGGTCCCCAGGGACAGCCTACGAGCAGTACTTC.

The chain combines TRBV11-1 with TRBJ1-1; a weak D match, TRBD1 (6 bases). Germline CDR1 is SGHAT and CDR2 is FQDESV (reference sequence). The ends were cut back, 5 bases at V and 5 bases at J, with 12 bases in the middle. The CDR3 contains 13 residues. CDR3 protein: CASSPDRRTEAFF. The CDR3 bases are TGTGCCAGCAGCCCCGACAGGCGGACTGAAGCTTTCTTT.

The V and J genes are TRBV19 and TRBJ2-1; 7 nucleotides agree with TRBD2. The CDR3 covers 16 residues. Germline CDR1 LNHDA, CDR2 SQIVND (reference sequence). The junction had 6 bases not matched to a gene; V was cut back by 2 bases and J by 2 bases. The CDR3 protein is CASSIRTAGAYNEQFF. Written as DNA, the CDR3 is TGTGCCAGTAGTATAAGAACGGCGGGGGCCTACAATGAGCAGTTCTTC.

The gene calls are TRBV6-6 and TRBJ1-5; D is ambiguous. Trimming removed 6 bases at V and 2 bases at J, with 14 bases between. The CDR3 totals 15 residues. Germline assignment: CDR1 MNHNY and CDR2 SVGAGI (reference sequence). As DNA, the CDR3 is TGTGCCAGCAGCCCCAACCGGCAGGGCAATCAGCCCCAGCATTTT. As protein: CASSPNRQGNQPQHF.

The gene calls are TRBV6-6 and TRBJ1-1; D gene ambiguous. Between the trimmed V and J ends, which lost 7 bases and 0 bases, there was a span of 9 bases. The CDR3 loop spans 13 amino acids. CDR1 and CDR2 (germline): MNHNY, SVGAGI (reference sequence). The CDR3 DNA reads as TGTGCCAGCACTGGTTTCATGAACACTGAAGCTTTCTTT. It codes for CASTGFMNTEAFF.

The rearrangement links TRBV10-3 to TRBJ2-2, with D perhaps TRBD1 or TRBD2 (7 bases each). The CDR3 runs to 17 residues. Trimming pared 3 bases from V and 3 bases from J, leaving 17 bases between. Per germline, CDR1 ENHRY and CDR2 SYGVKD. CDR3 DNA sequence: TGTGCCATCAGTGAACCCAGGGGGGGGCGCGACACCGGGGAGCTGTTTTTT. It specifies CAISEPRGGRDTGELFF.

The CDR3 loop is CASSQEGDGYEQYF. The CDR3 DNA sequence: TGTGCCAGCAGCCAAGAGGGGGACGGCTACGAGCAGTACTTC. The gene calls are TRBV3-1 (or the pseudogene TRBV3-2) and TRBJ2-7; D may match TRBD1 or TRBD2 (5 bases each). Looked up from germline, CDR1 is LGHDT and CDR2 is YNNKEL (reference sequence). This CDR3 has 14 residues. Trimming pared 0 bases from V and 3 bases from J, leaving 9 bases between.

This chain uses TRBV18 with TRBJ2-2; D remains ambiguous. Germline CDR1 KGHSH, CDR2 LQKENI. The CDR3 runs 13 residues. Trimming pared 3 bases from V and 6 bases from J, leaving 8 bases between. The CDR3 DNA reads as TGTGCCAGCTCACCCATACCGGCCGGGGAGCTGTTTTTT. Encoded protein: CASSPIPAGELFF.